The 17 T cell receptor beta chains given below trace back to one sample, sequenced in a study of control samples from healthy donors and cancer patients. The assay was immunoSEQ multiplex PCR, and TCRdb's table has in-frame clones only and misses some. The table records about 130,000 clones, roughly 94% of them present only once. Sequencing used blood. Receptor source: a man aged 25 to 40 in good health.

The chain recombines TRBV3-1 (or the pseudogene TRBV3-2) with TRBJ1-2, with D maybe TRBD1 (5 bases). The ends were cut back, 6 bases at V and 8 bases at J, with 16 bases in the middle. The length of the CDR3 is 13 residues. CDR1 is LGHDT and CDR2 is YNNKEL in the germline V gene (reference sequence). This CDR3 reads CASRATVGRGYTF. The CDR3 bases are TGTGCCAGCAGGGCGACAGTCGGTCGGGGCTACACCTTC.

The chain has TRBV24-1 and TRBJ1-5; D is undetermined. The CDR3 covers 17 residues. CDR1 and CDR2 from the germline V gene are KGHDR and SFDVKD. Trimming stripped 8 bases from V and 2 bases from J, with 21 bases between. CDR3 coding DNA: TGTGCCACCATCGATCGGGGAACCTCGAATGGCAATCAGCCCCAGCATTTT. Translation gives CATIDRGTSNGNQPQHF.

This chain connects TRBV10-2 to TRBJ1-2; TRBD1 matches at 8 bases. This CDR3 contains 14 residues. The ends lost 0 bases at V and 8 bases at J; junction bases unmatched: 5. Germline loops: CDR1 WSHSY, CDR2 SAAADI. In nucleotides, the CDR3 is TGCGCCAGCAGTGAGTCGCAGGGGGCCTGGGGCTACACCTTC. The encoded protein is CASSESQGAWGYTF.

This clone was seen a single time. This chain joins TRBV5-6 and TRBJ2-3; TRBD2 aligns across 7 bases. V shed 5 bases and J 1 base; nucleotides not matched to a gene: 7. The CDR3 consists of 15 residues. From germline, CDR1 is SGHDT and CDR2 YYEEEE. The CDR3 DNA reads TGTGCCAGCAGTTCCACGGGGGGAGGCACAGATACGCAGTATTTT. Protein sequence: CASSSTGGGTDTQYF.

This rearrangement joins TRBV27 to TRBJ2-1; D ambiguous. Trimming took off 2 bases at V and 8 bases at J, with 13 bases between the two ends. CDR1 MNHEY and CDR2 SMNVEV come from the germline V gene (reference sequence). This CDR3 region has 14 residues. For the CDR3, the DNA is TGTGCCAGCAGTTTAGCTCCTTTCAGGTATGAGCAGTTCTTC. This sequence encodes CASSLAPFRYEQFF.

CDR3: CASSPRGDDRRNTEAFF. The CDR3 bases are TGTGCCAGCTCACCACGAGGCGATGACAGGAGGAACACTGAAGCTTTCTTT. The rearrangement joins TRBV18 to TRBJ1-1, with D tentatively TRBD1 (6 bases). The germline gives CDR1 KGHSH, CDR2 LQKENI. The CDR3 covers 17 residues. Trimming removed 1 base from V and 1 base from J, with 16 bases in between.

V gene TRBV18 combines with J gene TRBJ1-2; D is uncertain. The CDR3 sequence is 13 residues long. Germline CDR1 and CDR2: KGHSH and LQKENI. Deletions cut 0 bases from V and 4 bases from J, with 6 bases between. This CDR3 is CASSPPVGYGYTF. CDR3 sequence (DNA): TGTGCCAGCTCACCACCGGTTGGCTATGGCTACACCTTC.

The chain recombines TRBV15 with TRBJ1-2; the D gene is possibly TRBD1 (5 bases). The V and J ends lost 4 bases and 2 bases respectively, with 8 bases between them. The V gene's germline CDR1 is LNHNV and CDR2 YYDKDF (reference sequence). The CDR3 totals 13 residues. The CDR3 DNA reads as TGTGCCACCAGCAAGTCAGGGAACTATGGCTACACCTTC. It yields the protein CATSKSGNYGYTF.

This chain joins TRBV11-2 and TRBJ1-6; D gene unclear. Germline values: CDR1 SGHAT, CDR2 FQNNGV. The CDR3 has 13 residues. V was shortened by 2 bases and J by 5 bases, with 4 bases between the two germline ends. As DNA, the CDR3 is TGTGCCAGCAGCTTAAGGGATAATTCACCCCTCCACTTT. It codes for CASSLRDNSPLHF.

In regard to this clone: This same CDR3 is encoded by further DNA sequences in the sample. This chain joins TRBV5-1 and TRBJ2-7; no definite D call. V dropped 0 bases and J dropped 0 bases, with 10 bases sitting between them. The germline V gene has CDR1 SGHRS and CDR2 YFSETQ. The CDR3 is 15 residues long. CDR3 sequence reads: CASSLADGSSYEQYF. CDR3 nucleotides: TGCGCCAGCAGCTTGGCGGACGGAAGCTCCTACGAGCAGTACTTC.

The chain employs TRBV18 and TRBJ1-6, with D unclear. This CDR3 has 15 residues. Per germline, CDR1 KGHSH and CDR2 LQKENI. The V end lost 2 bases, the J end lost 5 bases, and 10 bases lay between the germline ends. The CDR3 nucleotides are TGTGCCAGCTCACCAGCGCAGGTCGATAATTCACCCCTCCACTTT. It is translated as CASSPAQVDNSPLHF.

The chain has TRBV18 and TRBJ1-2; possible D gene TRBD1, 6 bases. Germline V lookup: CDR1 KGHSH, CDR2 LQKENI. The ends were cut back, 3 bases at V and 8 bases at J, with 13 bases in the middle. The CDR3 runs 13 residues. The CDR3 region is CASSPMDSSGYTF. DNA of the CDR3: TGTGCCAGCTCACCGATGGACAGTTCCGGCTACACCTTC.

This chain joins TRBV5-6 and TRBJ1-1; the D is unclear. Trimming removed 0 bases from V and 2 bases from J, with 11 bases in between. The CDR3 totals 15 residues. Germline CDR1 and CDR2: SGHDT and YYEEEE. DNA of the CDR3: TGTGCCAGCAGCTTGGGTCCAGCCACCAACACTGAAGCTTTCTTT. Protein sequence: CASSLGPATNTEAFF. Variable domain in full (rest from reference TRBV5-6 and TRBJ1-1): DAGVTQSPTHLIKTRGQQVTLRCSPKSGHDTVSWYQQALGQGPQFIFQYYEEEERQRGNFPDRFSGHQFPNYSSELNVNALLLGDSALYLCASSLGPATNTEAFFGQGTRLTVV.

In DNA, the CDR3 is TGCGCCAGCAGCCAAGGACAGACTCCAATGAAGTTCTTC. Encoded protein: CASSQGQTPMKFF. This chain uses TRBV4-1 with TRBJ2-1; D is possibly TRBD1 (5 bases). The CDR3 is 13 residues long. Deletions cut 1 base from V and 14 bases from J, with 15 bases between. The germline gives CDR1 MGHRA, CDR2 YSYEKL.

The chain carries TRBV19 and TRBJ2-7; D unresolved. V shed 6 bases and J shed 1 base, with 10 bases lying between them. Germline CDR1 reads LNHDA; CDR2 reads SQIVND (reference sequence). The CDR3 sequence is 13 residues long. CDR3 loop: CASSPGLSYEQYF. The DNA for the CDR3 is TGTGCCAGTAGCCCCGGGCTATCCTACGAGCAGTACTTC.

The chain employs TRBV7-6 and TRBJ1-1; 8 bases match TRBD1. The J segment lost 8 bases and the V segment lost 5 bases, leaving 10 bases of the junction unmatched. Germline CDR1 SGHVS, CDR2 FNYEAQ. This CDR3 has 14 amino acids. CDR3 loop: CASSAMDREIEAFF. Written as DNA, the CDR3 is TGTGCCAGCAGCGCCATGGACAGGGAAATCGAAGCTTTCTTT. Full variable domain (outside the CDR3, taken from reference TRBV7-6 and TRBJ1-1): GAGVSQSPRYKVTKRGQDVALRCDPISGHVSLYWYRQALGQGPEFLTYFNYEAQQDKSGLPNDRFSAERPEGSISTLTIQRTEQRDSAMYRCASSAMDREIEAFFGQGTRLTVV.

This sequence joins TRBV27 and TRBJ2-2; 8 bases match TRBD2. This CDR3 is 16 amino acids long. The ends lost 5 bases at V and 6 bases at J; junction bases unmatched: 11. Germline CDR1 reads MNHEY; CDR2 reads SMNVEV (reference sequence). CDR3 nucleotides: TGTGCCAGCAGTCCCGGGGCGGGGGGACCGCCCGGGGAGCTGTTTTTT. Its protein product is CASSPGAGGPPGELFF.